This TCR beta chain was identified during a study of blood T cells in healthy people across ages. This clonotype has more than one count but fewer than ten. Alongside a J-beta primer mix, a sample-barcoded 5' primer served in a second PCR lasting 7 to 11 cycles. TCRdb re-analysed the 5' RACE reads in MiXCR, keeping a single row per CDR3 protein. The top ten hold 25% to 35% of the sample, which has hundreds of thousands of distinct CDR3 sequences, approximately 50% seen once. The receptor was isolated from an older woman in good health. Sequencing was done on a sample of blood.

CDR3 bases: TGTGCCAGCAGCGTAGCTACGTCCCACGAGCAGTACTTC. Translation: CASSVATSHEQYF. The V and J genes are TRBV9 and TRBJ2-7; D gene unclear. Germline V gene lookup returns CDR1 SGDLS and CDR2 YYNGEE. Trimming cost V 0 bases and J 5 bases, with 9 bases left between them. The CDR3 covers 13 residues.